The clone carrying this T cell receptor beta chain was seen more than once but under ten times. The antigen is not known. The sample belongs to a study of immune evolution from preneoplasia to lung adenocarcinoma. Overall study results and limits: Later-stage lesions appeared to have more T cells, more diversity, less clonality.

From germline, CDR1 is LGHNA and CDR2 YNFKEQ. The CDR3 spans 17 residues. With V trimmed by 1 base and J by 6 bases, 13 bases remained unmatched. Sequencing was performed with immunoSEQ multiplex PCR; in TCRdb, only in-frame clones are kept and a portion is missing. The repertoire holds 9,200 or so clones, with 65% to 90% as singletons. This chain joins TRBV4-2 and TRBJ2-3; 7 bases are a match to TRBD2. This clonotype was obtained from a donor at least 70 years old with lung adenocarcinoma. Sequenced sample: FFPE minimally invasive lung adenocarcinoma tissue. CDR3 bases: TGTGCCAGCAGCCAAGGCGTGACGGGAGGTGGGGTGGATACGCAGTATTTT. Protein: CASSQGVTGGGVDTQYF.